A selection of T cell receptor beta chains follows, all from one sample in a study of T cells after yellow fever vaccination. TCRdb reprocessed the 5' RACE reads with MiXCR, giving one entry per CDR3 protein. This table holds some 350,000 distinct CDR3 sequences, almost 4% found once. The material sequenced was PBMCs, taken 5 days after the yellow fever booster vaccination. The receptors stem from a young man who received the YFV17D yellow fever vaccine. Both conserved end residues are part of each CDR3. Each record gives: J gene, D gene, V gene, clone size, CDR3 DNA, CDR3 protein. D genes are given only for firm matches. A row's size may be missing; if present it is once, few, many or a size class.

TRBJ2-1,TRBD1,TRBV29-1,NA,TGCAGCGTCGGGGACAGGGGCTCCTACAATGAGCAGTTCTTC,CSVGDRGSYNEQFF
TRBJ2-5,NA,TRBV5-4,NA,TGTGCCAGCAGCCTATCGGAGCAAGAGACCCAGTACTTC,CASSLSEQETQYF
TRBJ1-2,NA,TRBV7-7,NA,TGTGCCAGCACCCCGACAGTTTCGAGACGATACCTTAGGGGCTACACCTTC,CASTPTVSRRYLRGYTF
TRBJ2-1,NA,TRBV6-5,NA,TGTGCCAGCAGTTTCTCTTTTAGGGGGTCGCACAATGAGCAGTTCTTC,CASSFSFRGSHNEQFF
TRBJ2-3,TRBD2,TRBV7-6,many,TGTGCCAGCAGTCCGGGACTAGCGGGAGATAGCACAGATACGCAGTATTTT,CASSPGLAGDSTDTQYF
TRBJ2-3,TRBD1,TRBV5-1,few,TGCGCCAGCAGCTTATGGACAGGGAGCACAGATACGCAGTATTTT,CASSLWTGSTDTQYF
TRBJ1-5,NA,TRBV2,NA,TGTGCCAGCCAGGGCGTGACCGATAGCAATCAGCCCCAGCATTTT,CASQGVTDSNQPQHF
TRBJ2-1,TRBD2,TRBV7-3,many,TGTGCCAGCAGTAGCGGGGGGCTTTCCTACAATGAGCAGTTCTTC,CASSSGGLSYNEQFF
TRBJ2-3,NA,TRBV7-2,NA,TGTGCCAGCAGCTTAGAGTTCTGGGCAGATACGCAGTATTTT,CASSLEFWADTQYF
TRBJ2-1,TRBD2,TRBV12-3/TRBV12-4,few,TGTGCCAGCAGTCCTAGCGGGGGGGCTGAGCAGTTCTTC,CASSPSGGAEQFF
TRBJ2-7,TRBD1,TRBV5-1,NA,TGCGCCAGCAGCTTGGCGGCTGGGACAGGCTCCTACGAGCAGTACTTC,CASSLAAGTGSYEQYF
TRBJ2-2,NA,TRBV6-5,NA,TGTGCCAGCAGTTACACAGGGATGGGATCCTGGGAGCTGTTTTTT,CASSYTGMGSWELFF
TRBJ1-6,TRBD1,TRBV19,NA,TGTGCCAGTAGCCGGGACAGGAAAAATTCACCCCTCCACTTT,CASSRDRKNSPLHF
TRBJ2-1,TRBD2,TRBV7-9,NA,TGTGCCAGCAGCTTAGCCAGCGGGGGGAAAAATGAGCAGTTCTTC,CASSLASGGKNEQFF
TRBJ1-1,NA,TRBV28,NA,TGTGCCAGCAGCTTGGTGGGGGGGGTCACTGAAGCTTTCTTT,CASSLVGGVTEAFF
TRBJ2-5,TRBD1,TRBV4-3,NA,TGCGCCAGCAGCCAAGCCCCCGGGACAGGGGGGGAGACCCAGTACTTC,CASSQAPGTGGETQYF
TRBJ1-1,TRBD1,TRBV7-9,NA,TGTGCCAGCAGCTCCCAGGGGGCGCAAAAAGCTTTCTTT,CASSSQGAQKAFF
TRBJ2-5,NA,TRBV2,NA,TGTGCCAGCAGTGAAGAAGGGCCCGAGACCCAGTACTTC,CASSEEGPETQYF
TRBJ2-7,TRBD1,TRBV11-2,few,TGTGCCAGCAGCTTAGACAGGGGGCTCTACGAGCAGTACTTC,CASSLDRGLYEQYF
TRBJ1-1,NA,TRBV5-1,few,TGCGCCAGCAGCAGAACCGGCCAGGGAGGGGGTCGGTACACTGAAGCTTTCTTT,CASSRTGQGGGRYTEAFF
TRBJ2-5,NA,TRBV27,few,TGTGCCAGCAGTTTCATAGGTACTCAGGAGACCCAGTACTTC,CASSFIGTQETQYF
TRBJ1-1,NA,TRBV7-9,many,TGTGCCAGCAGCTTAGTTGTGGGGGCTAACACTGAAGCTTTCTTT,CASSLVVGANTEAFF
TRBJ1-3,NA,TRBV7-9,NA,TGTGCCAGCAGCTTAACTCCCGGGACCGAGACTGGAAACACCATATATTTT,CASSLTPGTETGNTIYF
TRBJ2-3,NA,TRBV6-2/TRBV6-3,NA,TGTGCCAGCAGTCCCCGGGGAGTCGGGTCAGATACGCAGTATTTT,CASSPRGVGSDTQYF
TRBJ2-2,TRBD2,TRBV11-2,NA,TGTGCCAGCAGCTCAACTCGACTAGCGGTGAACACCGGGGAGCTGTTTTTT,CASSSTRLAVNTGELFF
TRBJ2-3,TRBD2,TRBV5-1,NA,TGCGCCAGCAGCTCGCGGGGGGGGAACACAGATACGCAGTATTTT,CASSSRGGNTDTQYF
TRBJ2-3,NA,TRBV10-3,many,TGTGCCATCAGTGAGGAACCCAGGGGGGCCACTAGCACAGATACGCAGTATTTT,CAISEEPRGATSTDTQYF
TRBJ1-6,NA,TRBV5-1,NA,TGCGCCAGCAGCTTTTATACGGGTTCACCCCTCCACTTT,CASSFYTGSPLHF
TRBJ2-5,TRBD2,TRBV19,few,TGTGCCAGTAGTACCGGACTAGCGGGGGGCCAAGAGACCCAGTACTTC,CASSTGLAGGQETQYF
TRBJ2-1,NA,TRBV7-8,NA,TGTGCCAGCAGCTTCCCGCGATCTTGGGGGTCGGGTGAGCAGTTCTTC,CASSFPRSWGSGEQFF
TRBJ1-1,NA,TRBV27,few,TGTGCCAGCAGGTCTTGGGGTCCGGGGAACACTGAAGCTTTCTTT,CASRSWGPGNTEAFF
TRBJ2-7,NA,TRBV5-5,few,TGTGCCAGCAGCTTGGTCCCAGGAACCTACTCCTACGAGCAGTACTTC,CASSLVPGTYSYEQYF
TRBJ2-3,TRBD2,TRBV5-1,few,TGCGCCAGCAGCTTTGGCGGGGGGGCCGGCACAGATACGCAGTATTTT,CASSFGGGAGTDTQYF
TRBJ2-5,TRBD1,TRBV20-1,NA,TGCAGTGCTCCCCGGACAGGGCCGAAAGAGACCCAGTACTTC,CSAPRTGPKETQYF
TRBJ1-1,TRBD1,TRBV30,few,TGTGCCTGGAGGGGGCGGGACAGGGCTGAAGCTTTCTTT,CAWRGRDRAEAFF
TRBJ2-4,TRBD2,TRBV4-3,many,TGCGCCAGCAGCCAACACTCACCCCCGGGACTAGGGCTACCCAAAAACATTCAGTACTTC,CASSQHSPPGLGLPKNIQYF
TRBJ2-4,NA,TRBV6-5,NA,TGTGCCAGCAGCCCTCAGGGGGGCGGGAAAGTCAAAAACATTCAGTACTTC,CASSPQGGGKVKNIQYF
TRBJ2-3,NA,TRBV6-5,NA,TGTGCCAGCAGTTACGACTGGCGTCGGGGTACGCAGTATTTT,CASSYDWRRGTQYF
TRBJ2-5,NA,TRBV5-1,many,TGCGCCAGCAGCTTTCTGGAGACCCAGTACTTC,CASSFLETQYF
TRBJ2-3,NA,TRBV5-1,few,TGCGCCAGCAGCCGTGCAGAGCTAACGCGCACAGATACGCAGTATTTT,CASSRAELTRTDTQYF
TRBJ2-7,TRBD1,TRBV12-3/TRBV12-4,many,TGTGCCAGCAGTTTAGCCGGGACAGAAAGGCAGTACTTC,CASSLAGTERQYF
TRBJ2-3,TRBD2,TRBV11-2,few,TGTGCCAGCAGCTTATTGGGCGCGGGGGGGCAAGATACGCAGTATTTT,CASSLLGAGGQDTQYF
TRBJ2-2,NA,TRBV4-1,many,TGCGCCAGCAGCCAAGGTTTACCTGGAAACACCGGGGAGCTGTTTTTT,CASSQGLPGNTGELFF
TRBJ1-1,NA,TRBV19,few,TGTGCCAGTAGTATGGAGTACACTGAAGCTTTCTTT,CASSMEYTEAFF
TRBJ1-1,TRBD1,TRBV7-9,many,TGTGCCAGCAGGGACAGGGAGTGGAGCACTGAAGCTTTCTTT,CASRDREWSTEAFF
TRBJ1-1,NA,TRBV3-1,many,TGTGCCAGCAGCCCCTCGCAGCGGGCGCCGGCTTTCTTT,CASSPSQRAPAFF
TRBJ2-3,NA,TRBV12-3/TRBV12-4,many,TGTGCCAGCCGCCGCGGTGTCAGCACAGATACGCAGTATTTT,CASRRGVSTDTQYF
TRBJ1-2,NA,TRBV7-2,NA,TGTGCCAGCAGCTTCGGAATCCTGGGTGGCTACACCTTC,CASSFGILGGYTF